This T cell receptor beta chain was captured in a study of T cells after yellow fever vaccination. Whole-study context: Those fractions that held only low numbers of cells were prepared using the SMART-Seq v4 Ultra Low Input RNA kit.

In regard to this clonotype: The target antigen is unknown.

The study, taken as a whole, reports: Researchers cautioned that FACS-sorted repertoires could harbor abundant clonotypes contaminating from the bulk population.

CDR3 size: 15 residues. V was cut by 0 bases and J by 6 bases, with 16 bases left in between. Looked up from germline, CDR1 is GTSNPN and CDR2 is SVGIG (reference sequence). Each CDR3 protein is one row after TCRdb ran MiXCR on the 5' RACE reads. Of roughly 250,000 distinct CDR3 sequences in the sample, over 10% were seen once. The source is a man younger than 40 who received the YFV17D yellow fever vaccine. The specimen comprised CD4+ T cells sorted from PBMCs, sampled 45 days after the yellow fever booster vaccination. This chain links TRBV30 with TRBJ2-3; D assignment may be TRBD1 or TRBD2 (5 bases each). CDR3 loop: CAWSVPPRGGDTQYF. The CDR3 DNA is TGTGCCTGGAGTGTACCACCCCGGGGCGGGGATACGCAGTATTTT.